Below, 24 T cell receptor beta chains from the same sample are listed, as sequenced in a study of cytomegalovirus exposure and HLA in healthy donors. The PCR had 60 Vbeta and 13 Jbeta primers. This table comes from immunoSEQ multiplex PCR, and its TCRdb copy is limited to in-frame clones, with some not included. The table includes over 90,000 clones, around 77% detected once. Input material: PBMCs. These receptors were collected from a woman aged 55-69 years in good health and CMV-seropositive.

A remark on this clone: The junction shows a germline mismatch at one end, possibly a read error. The V call is TRBV7-7, the J call TRBJ2-3; TRBD2 matches at 14 bases. The CDR3 length is 16 residues. Looked up from germline, CDR1 is SSHAT and CDR2 is FNYEAQ (reference sequence). The CDR3 loop reads CASSPGLAGGTDTQYF. The CDR3 DNA reads as TGTGCTAGCAGCCCGGGACTAGCGGGAGGCACAGATACGCAGTATTTT.

This sequence joins TRBV19 and TRBJ2-3; weak D call: TRBD2 (5 bases). This CDR3 contains 14 residues. Germline V lookup: CDR1 LNHDA, CDR2 SQIVND (reference sequence). The V gene lost 6 bases and the J gene lost 6 bases, with 16 bases spanning the gap. This CDR3 is CASSSTRGMDTQYF. The CDR3 DNA is TGTGCCAGTAGCTCAACCCGAGGGATGGATACGCAGTATTTT.

The J gene is TRBJ2-7, the V gene TRBV28, with 10 bases matching TRBD2. The germline CDR1 and CDR2 sequences are MDHEN and SYDVKM. V shed 3 bases, J shed 3 bases, and the junction held 2 bases outside the gene matches. The CDR3 is made up of 14 amino acids. The DNA of the CDR3 is TGTGCCAGCAGTTTCTCTAGCGGGAGCTACGAGCAGTACTTC. Its translation is CASSFSSGSYEQYF. The full variable domain, rest sourced from reference TRBV28 and TRBJ2-7, is DVKVTQSSRYLVKRTGEKVFLECVQDMDHENMFWYRQDPGLGLRLIYFSYDVKMKEKGDIPEGYSVSREKKERFSLILESASTNQTSMYLCASSFSSGSYEQYFGPGTRLTVT.

The chain's CDR3 is CASSIIGSTDTQYF. The CDR3 coding sequence is TGTGCCAGTAGTATTATTGGCAGCACAGATACGCAGTATTTT. The V and J genes are TRBV19 and TRBJ2-3, with D unresolved. From germline, CDR1 is LNHDA and CDR2 SQIVND (reference sequence). The CDR3 consists of 14 residues. Trimming stripped 3 bases from V and 0 bases from J, with 7 bases between.

The gene calls are TRBV2 and TRBJ2-1, with 9 bases fitting TRBD1. V dropped 5 bases and J dropped 5; count of bases not matched to a gene: 7. The germline V gene encodes CDR1 SNHLY and CDR2 FYNNEI. The CDR3 loop spans 15 amino acids. CDR3 sequence reads: CASSLLGQGNNEQFF. DNA of the CDR3: TGTGCCAGCAGTCTCCTCGGACAGGGGAACAATGAGCAGTTCTTC.

The chain uses TRBV2 and TRBJ1-5, with D perhaps TRBD1 (5 bases). The CDR3 contains 13 residues. The V end lost 6 bases, the J end lost 4 bases, and 10 bases lay between the germline ends. CDR1 SNHLY and CDR2 FYNNEI come from the germline V gene. CDR3 region: CASRITGNQPQHF. CDR3 coding DNA: TGTGCCAGCAGGATAACAGGAAATCAGCCCCAGCATTTT.

The chain has TRBV28 and TRBJ1-5; D gene uncertain. Germline loops: CDR1 MDHEN, CDR2 SYDVKM. The CDR3 is made up of 17 amino acids. Trimming stripped 3 bases from V and 1 base from J, with 16 bases between. The CDR3: CASSFPGFTRSNQPQHF. Here the CDR3 DNA reads TGTGCCAGCAGTTTCCCGGGGTTCACCAGGAGCAATCAGCCCCAGCATTTT.

The chain has TRBV4-2 and TRBJ1-3, with D unclear. CDR3 length equals 15 residues. The germline gives CDR1 LGHNA, CDR2 YNFKEQ. V lost 0 bases and J lost 2, with 8 bases in between. CDR3: CASSQDFGAGNTIYF. The CDR3 nucleotides are TGTGCCAGCAGCCAAGATTTTGGAGCTGGAAACACCATATATTTT.

The chain joins TRBV29-1 to TRBJ2-2; TRBD2 agrees at 7 bases. The germline V gene has CDR1 SQVTM and CDR2 ANQGSEA. The CDR3 sequence is 15 residues long. V gave up 4 bases and J gave up 0 bases; unmatched junction bases: 5. DNA for the CDR3: TGCAGCGTTGTTCCCGCGGGAGCGAACACCGGGGAGCTGTTTTTT. The encoded protein is CSVVPAGANTGELFF.

V and J are TRBV29-1 and TRBJ2-1; 8 bases are a match to TRBD2. With 4 bases clipped from V and 5 bases from J, the junction kept 7 bases outside the gene matches. Germline-derived CDR1 and CDR2 are SQVTM and ANQGSEA. The CDR3 consists of 14 residues. The CDR3 loop reads CSVGLAGWDNEQFF. CDR3 coding DNA: TGCAGCGTTGGGCTAGCGGGCTGGGACAATGAGCAGTTCTTC.

This clone was observed a handful of times. The chain carries TRBV9 and TRBJ2-7; weak D call: TRBD2 (6 bases). Trimming took off 4 bases at V and 2 bases at J, with 16 bases between the two ends. This CDR3 region has 15 residues. From germline, CDR1 is SGDLS and CDR2 YYNGEE. CDR3 loop: CASSPRGISPYEQYF. CDR3 bases: TGTGCCAGCAGCCCCCGGGGGATTTCACCCTACGAGCAGTACTTC.

This chain joins TRBV30 and TRBJ1-1; 7 bases agree with TRBD1. The CDR3 covers 11 residues. V gave up 3 bases and J gave up 7 bases; unmatched junction bases: 2. From germline, CDR1 is GTSNPN and CDR2 SVGIG (reference sequence). The DNA for the CDR3 is TGTGCCTGGAGAGGGACAGATGAAGCTTTCTTT. Amino acids: CAWRGTDEAFF.

The chain links TRBV4-1 to TRBJ2-1, with TRBD1 matching 7 bases. Germline V lookup: CDR1 MGHRA, CDR2 YSYEKL. The CDR3 is 15 residues long. J lost 9 bases, V lost 4 bases, and 12 bases had no gene match. DNA of the CDR3: TGCGCCAGCAGCCCCTACGGCAGGGGGTCGACTGAGCAGTTCTTC. Residues: CASSPYGRGSTEQFF.

The V gene is TRBV14, the J gene TRBJ2-5; D gene uncertain. The end of the DNA aligns better with TRBJ2-7, so the J call may be wrong. The germline V gene has CDR1 SGHDN and CDR2 FVKESK. This CDR3 has 12 residues. The CDR3 protein is CASSPYSYEQYF. Here the CDR3 DNA reads TGTGCCAGCAGCCCCTACTCCTACGAGCAGTACTTC.

The V gene is TRBV7-8, the J gene TRBJ2-6; 8 bases fit TRBD1. Per germline, CDR1 SGHVS and CDR2 FQNEAQ. The CDR3 consists of 15 residues. V lost 1 base and J lost 12; bases outside the gene matches: 8. For the CDR3, the DNA is TGTGCCAGCAGCTTAGTGACAGGGGTCTCCTTCGTCCTGACTTTC. This codes for CASSLVTGVSFVLTF. Drawing the rest from reference TRBV7-8 and TRBJ2-6, the complete variable domain is GAGVSQSPRYKVAKRGQDVALRCDPISGHVSLFWYQQALGQGPEFLTYFQNEAQLDKSGLPSDRFFAERPEGSVSTLKIQRTQQEDSAVYLCASSLVTGVSFVLTFGAGSRLTVL.

This rearrangement joins TRBV28 to TRBJ2-7; D ambiguous. The CDR3 spans 12 residues. V lost 2 bases to trimming and J lost 6 bases, with 8 bases between them. Germline V CDR1 and CDR2: MDHEN, SYDVKM. The CDR3 region is CASSLPSFEQYF. The CDR3, as DNA: TGTGCCAGCAGTTTACCCTCGTTCGAGCAGTACTTC.

The genes are TRBV18 and TRBJ2-1; 10 bases line up with TRBD2. Germline CDR1 reads KGHSH; CDR2 reads LQKENI. This CDR3 comprises 18 residues. J lost 0 bases, V lost 3 bases, and 8 bases had no gene match. Written as DNA, the CDR3 is TGTGCCAGCTCACCCCAAACCTCTAGCGGGAGCTCCTACAATGAGCAGTTCTTC. Its translation is CASSPQTSSGSSYNEQFF.

The chain recombines TRBV5-1 with TRBJ2-3; no clear D gene. Germline V gives CDR1 SGHRS, CDR2 YFSETQ. The CDR3 is 14 residues long. V lost 6 bases and J 2 bases, leaving 13 bases between the germline ends. CDR3 sequence (DNA): TGCGCCAGCACCCCGTGGCTCCCCACAGATACGCAGTATTTT. As protein: CASTPWLPTDTQYF.

V and J are TRBV28 and TRBJ1-6; 7 bases line up with TRBD1. V dropped 6 bases and J dropped 5; count of bases not matched to a gene: 4. CDR1 is MDHEN and CDR2 is SYDVKM in the germline V gene. The CDR3 runs 14 residues. The CDR3 here is CASRAGTDNSPLHF. CDR3 nucleotide sequence: TGTGCCAGCAGGGCCGGGACAGATAATTCACCCCTCCACTTT.

The J gene is TRBJ2-7, the V gene TRBV2; TRBD1 aligns across 7 bases. This CDR3 region has 15 residues. The V and J ends lost 7 bases and 1 base, in that order; junction bases with no gene match: 10. Germline CDR1 reads SNHLY; CDR2 reads FYNNEI. CDR3 sequence (DNA): TGTGCCAGCAAAATTGACAGGGTGGGATCCTACGAGCAGTACTTC. This translates into CASKIDRVGSYEQYF.

This clone was seen a handful of times. This chain joins TRBV4-1 and TRBJ1-3, with 7 nucleotides matching TRBD1. The CDR3 has 14 residues. Germline-derived CDR1 and CDR2 are MGHRA and YSYEKL. V was clipped by 4 bases and J by 8 bases; unmatched bases: 8. CDR3 bases: TGCGCCAGCAGCCTGCGACAGGGACCAGACACCATATATTTT. Translating gives CASSLRQGPDTIYF.

The V and J genes are TRBV6-6 and TRBJ1-2; D is perhaps TRBD1 (5 bases). CDR1 is MNHNY and CDR2 is SVGAGI in the germline V gene (reference sequence). This CDR3 has 13 amino acids. V was cut by 7 bases and J by 4 bases, with 13 bases left in between. As DNA, the CDR3 is TGTGCCAGCATTGGGGCTAGTAGCTATGGCTACACCTTC. Translated: CASIGASSYGYTF.

The genes are TRBV28 and TRBJ2-1; 8 bases line up with TRBD2. This CDR3 has 14 residues. V lost 7 bases and J lost 9; bases outside the gene matches: 11. Per germline, CDR1 MDHEN and CDR2 SYDVKM. CDR3 sequence reads: CASKSGSGSFEQFF. In DNA form, the CDR3 reads TGTGCCAGCAAAAGCGGGAGTGGGTCATTTGAGCAGTTCTTC.

The V gene is TRBV23-1, the J gene TRBJ2-3; tentatively, D is TRBD1 (6 bases). TRBV23-1 is an open reading frame whose function is uncertain. The CDR3 length is 15 residues. Trimming left V 1 base short and J 1 base short, with 9 bases between. CDR3 DNA sequence: TGCGCCAGCAGTCAATACAGGGTGGGCACAGATACGCAGTATTTT. The encoded protein is CASSQYRVGTDTQYF.